Presented here are 6 T cell receptor beta chains from one specimen sequenced in a study of blood T cell repertoires in COVID-19. The data were produced by immunoSEQ multiplex PCR, yet TCRdb's version contains in-frame clones alone and is incomplete. The table shows 150,000 to 200,000 clones, with about 85% occurring only once. Material: PBMCs or T cells enriched from blood (not recorded which). The receptors originated from a middle-aged man who had recovered from COVID-19.

This chain connects TRBV6-4 to TRBJ1-5; TRBD1 might be the D (5 bases). Germline V gives CDR1 MRHNA, CDR2 SNTAGT. Trimming took 10 bases from V and 4 from J, leaving 17 bases between them. This CDR3 is 14 amino acids long. This CDR3 is CATPGGGLNQPQHF. The CDR3 DNA reads as TGTGCCACACCTGGTGGGGGGTTGAATCAGCCCCAGCATTTT.

The chain is built from TRBV29-1 and TRBJ1-1; D not certain. Germline V lookup: CDR1 SQVTM, CDR2 ANQGSEA. The V end was cut by 4 bases, the J end by 3 bases, with 6 bases between. The CDR3 covers 11 residues. CDR3 in amino acids: CSVVRYTEAFF. The CDR3 DNA is TGCAGCGTTGTGCGGTACACTGAAGCTTTCTTT.

The chain has TRBV5-1 and TRBJ2-5, with TRBD2 as a possible D gene (6 bases). The CDR3 runs to 16 residues. From germline, CDR1 is SGHRS and CDR2 YFSETQ. The V and J ends lost 0 bases and 0 bases respectively, with 12 bases between them. The CDR3 here is CASSLGGILNQETQYF. CDR3 nucleotides: TGCGCCAGCAGCTTGGGCGGGATCCTGAACCAAGAGACCCAGTACTTC.

The chain has TRBV28 and TRBJ1-2; 7 nucleotides line up with TRBD1. The trim removed 2 bases at V and 4 bases at J, leaving 7 bases unmatched. From germline, CDR1 is MDHEN and CDR2 SYDVKM. CDR3 size: 15 residues. CDR3 sequence reads: CASSLTPGTVYGYTF. CDR3 coding DNA: TGTGCCAGCAGTTTAACCCCCGGGACAGTCTATGGCTACACCTTC.

V and J are TRBV29-1 and TRBJ1-5, with a possible D match to TRBD1 (6 bases). In germline, CDR1 is SQVTM, CDR2 ANQGSEA. V was shortened by 7 bases and J by 1 base, with 11 bases between the two germline ends. CDR3 length: 13 amino acids. CDR3 in DNA: TGCAGCGCCCAGGGGAACAGCAATCAGCCCCAGCATTTT. Translation gives CSAQGNSNQPQHF.

The chain combines TRBV10-1 with TRBJ1-1, with D unclear. The CDR3 spans 13 residues. Trimming took 5 bases from V and 5 from J, leaving 12 bases between them. Germline V lookup: CDR1 WNHNN, CDR2 SYGVQD (reference sequence). DNA of the CDR3: TGCGCCAGCAGTCGAGGAAAGGTAACTGAAGCTTTCTTT. It codes for CASSRGKVTEAFF.